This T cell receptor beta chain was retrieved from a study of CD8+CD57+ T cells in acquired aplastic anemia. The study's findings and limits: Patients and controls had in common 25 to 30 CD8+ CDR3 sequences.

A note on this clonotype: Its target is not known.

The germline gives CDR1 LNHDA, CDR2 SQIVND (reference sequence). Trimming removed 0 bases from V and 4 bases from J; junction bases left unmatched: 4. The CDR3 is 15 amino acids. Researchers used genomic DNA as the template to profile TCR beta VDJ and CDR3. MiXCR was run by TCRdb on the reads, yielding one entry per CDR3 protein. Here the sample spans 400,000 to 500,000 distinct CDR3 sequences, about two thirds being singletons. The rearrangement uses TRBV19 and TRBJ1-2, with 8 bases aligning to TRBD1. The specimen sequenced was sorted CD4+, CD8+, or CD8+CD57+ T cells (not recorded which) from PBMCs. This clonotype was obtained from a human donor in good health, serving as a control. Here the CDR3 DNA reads TGTGCCAGTAGTATAGACAACAGGGGGGCCTATGGCTACACCTTC. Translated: CASSIDNRGAYGYTF.